Listed below are T cell receptor beta chains from one sample, sequenced in a study of blood T cell repertoires in COVID-19. TCRdb's table, derived via immunoSEQ multiplex PCR, lists solely in-frame clones and lacks some. The sample holds about 140,000 clones, around nine tenths seen once. The sample taken for sequencing was peripheral blood. The origin of the receptors is a woman in her 40s with acute or convalescent COVID-19. Both conserved end residues are part of each CDR3.

J gene: TRBJ2-3; V gene: TRBV7-2; CDR3 protein: CASSSLSDTQYF
J gene: TRBJ1-1; V gene: TRBV7-9; CDR3 protein: CASSLERVNTEAFF
J gene: TRBJ2-5; V gene: TRBV5-1; CDR3 protein: CASRGGRETQYF
J gene: TRBJ1-2; V gene: TRBV4-1; CDR3 protein: CASSPTAGTYGYTF
J gene: TRBJ2-2; V gene: TRBV15; CDR3 protein: CATIKSGVHTGELFF
J gene: TRBJ2-1; V gene: TRBV12-3/TRBV12-4; CDR3 protein: CASSLGWPPEQFF
J gene: TRBJ1-3; V gene: TRBV10-3; CDR3 protein: CAISPTGWSVDTIYF
J gene: TRBJ2-1; V gene: TRBV7-2; CDR3 protein: CASSIDWLAAYNEQFF
J gene: TRBJ1-1; V gene: TRBV7-9; CDR3 protein: CASSSSGLQNTEAFF
J gene: TRBJ1-5; V gene: TRBV19; CDR3 protein: CASSWGLSNQPQHF
J gene: TRBJ1-1; V gene: TRBV6-2/TRBV6-3; CDR3 protein: CASSLTGKAFF
J gene: TRBJ1-2; V gene: TRBV24-1; CDR3 protein: CATSDNDSNGYTF
J gene: TRBJ1-4; V gene: TRBV6-6; CDR3 protein: CASRTGWDEKLFF
J gene: TRBJ1-1; V gene: TRBV2; CDR3 protein: CASRPLSSQGENTEAFF
J gene: TRBJ2-1; V gene: TRBV4-3; CDR3 protein: CASSQVPAGGTEQFF
J gene: TRBJ1-1; V gene: TRBV5-6; CDR3 protein: CASSLGRLNTEAFF
J gene: TRBJ1-2; V gene: TRBV6-2/TRBV6-3; CDR3 protein: CASSYSNRGERGYTF
J gene: TRBJ2-1; V gene: TRBV7-9; CDR3 protein: CASSLVVLADNEQFF
J gene: TRBJ1-5; V gene: TRBV4-2; CDR3 protein: CASSQVFPGQGLYSNQPQHF
J gene: TRBJ1-6; V gene: TRBV10-3; CDR3 protein: CAISDDSHNSPLHF
J gene: TRBJ1-5; V gene: TRBV6-5; CDR3 protein: CASSYPEYYQPQHF
J gene: TRBJ2-7; V gene: TRBV6-6; CDR3 protein: CASSFEGDRYEQYF
J gene: TRBJ1-1; V gene: TRBV19; CDR3 protein: CASSISVNTEAFF
J gene: TRBJ1-2; V gene: TRBV30; CDR3 protein: CAWSVAETYGYTF
J gene: TRBJ2-5; V gene: TRBV12-3/TRBV12-4; CDR3 protein: CARPYRGPGDDF
J gene: TRBJ1-4; V gene: TRBV7-2; CDR3 protein: CASSPGTGEEKLFF
J gene: TRBJ1-6; V gene: TRBV27; CDR3 protein: CASSLSSRQGSYNSPLHF
J gene: TRBJ2-1; V gene: TRBV7-3; CDR3 protein: CASSSLGAYNEQFF
J gene: TRBJ2-7; V gene: TRBV29-1; CDR3 protein: CSVGNRGPYEQYF
J gene: TRBJ1-2; V gene: TRBV3-1/TRBV3-2; CDR3 protein: CASSQVPVRSGIYGYTF
J gene: TRBJ1-2; V gene: TRBV7-9; CDR3 protein: CASTKTGNYGYTF
J gene: TRBJ1-1; V gene: TRBV4-1; CDR3 protein: CASSQQGSTEAFF
J gene: TRBJ2-1; V gene: TRBV15; CDR3 protein: CATREGGDINEQFF
J gene: TRBJ2-7; V gene: TRBV10-2; CDR3 protein: CASSPLTWEPGEQYF
J gene: TRBJ1-5; V gene: TRBV4-2; CDR3 protein: CASSPRMIHRDRGLGSPQPQHF
J gene: TRBJ2-3; V gene: TRBV7-8; CDR3 protein: CASSLSGSSTDTQYF
J gene: TRBJ2-7; V gene: TRBV4-2; CDR3 protein: CASSQEYRMPYEQYF
J gene: TRBJ1-1; V gene: TRBV4-2; CDR3 protein: CASSQVGQGLTEAFF
J gene: TRBJ1-5; V gene: TRBV19; CDR3 protein: CASSISVRQPQHF
J gene: TRBJ1-1; V gene: TRBV18; CDR3 protein: CASSPGHGMKAFF
J gene: TRBJ2-2; V gene: TRBV7-2; CDR3 protein: CASSLVGTGHVKLFF
J gene: TRBJ1-5; V gene: TRBV7-3; CDR3 protein: CASSFRDRGRNQPQHF